This T cell receptor beta chain was captured by sequencing in a study of CD8+ T cells in alopecia areata. The overall study: The duration of tofacitinib was 6 to 18 months, with 6 months off drug afterward. Study-wide findings and caveats: Mice showed clearer TCR sharing than patients did, a gap that was possibly HLA-related.

Stated treatment: oral pan-JAK inhibitor, 5-10 mg twice daily. Peripheral blood and lesional scalp punch biopsies came from alopecia areata patients. About this clone itself: As yet, its antigen is unknown.

Germline V CDR1 and CDR2: SQVTM, ANQGSEA. V lost 0 bases to trimming and J lost 4 bases, with 13 bases between them. This CDR3 contains 14 residues. Sequencing templates came from extracted RNA that was reverse transcribed into cDNA. Produced via immunoSEQ multiplex PCR; TCRdb's table is partial and in-frame only. The sample comprises under 200,000 clones, around three fifths of which are singletons, and 14% rests with the top ten. This chain joins TRBV29-1 and TRBJ2-7, with D possibly matching TRBD2 (5 bases). Sequenced material: CD4+ T cells sorted from blood, taken at week 24, from a patient treated with tofacitinib. This TCR was recovered from a human donor with alopecia areata. The CDR3 coding sequence is TGCAGCGTTGAAGATCAGGACTCAAGATACGAGCAGTACTTC. Its protein is CSVEDQDSRYEQYF.